What follows are 32 T cell receptor beta chains derived from one specimen sequenced in a study of blood T cell repertoires in COVID-19. The data were produced by immunoSEQ multiplex PCR, yet TCRdb's version contains in-frame clones alone and is incomplete. Of some 390,000 clones listed, more than 80% are singletons. The specimen was PBMCs or T cells enriched from blood (not recorded which). The receptors stem from a young man who had recovered from COVID-19.

The chain employs TRBV5-5 and TRBJ2-7; 13 bases match TRBD2. The CDR3 is made up of 15 amino acids. The V segment lost 2 bases and the J segment 5 bases; nucleotides outside the gene matches: 4. Per the germline V gene, CDR1 is SGHKS and CDR2 is YYEKEE (reference sequence). CDR3 in DNA: TGTGCCAGCAGCTTAACTAGCGGGAGGGAGGACGAGCAGTACTTC. It translates to CASSLTSGREDEQYF.

The chain employs TRBV18 and TRBJ2-1, with a weak D call TRBD2 (6 bases). The CDR3 loop spans 15 amino acids. Germline V gives CDR1 KGHSH, CDR2 LQKENI. The V end lost 6 bases, the J end lost 9 bases, and 21 bases lay between the germline ends. The CDR3 DNA reads TGTGCCAGCTCCGTCCTAGCGTACCTCGACGGTGAGCAGTTCTTC. Translating it yields CASSVLAYLDGEQFF.

In its sample, this clone was seen once. V and J are TRBV19 and TRBJ2-3, with 8 bases that match TRBD1. This CDR3 contains 14 residues. The V and J ends lost 4 bases and 1 base, in that order; junction bases with no gene match: 1. Germline values: CDR1 LNHDA, CDR2 SQIVND (reference sequence). CDR3 nucleotides: TGTGCCAGTAGTACGACAGGGGGCACAGATACGCAGTATTTT. Translation gives CASSTTGGTDTQYF.

V gene TRBV2 combines with J gene TRBJ2-4, with TRBD1 identical over 9 bases. Germline V lookup: CDR1 SNHLY, CDR2 FYNNEI. The CDR3 has 18 residues. Unmatched junction bases numbered 12, after V lost 5 bases and J lost 1 base. CDR3 nucleotide sequence: TGTGCCAGCAGTATCCAGAAAGGGGACAGGGCGGCCAAAAACATTCAGTACTTC. Translation gives CASSIQKGDRAAKNIQYF.

This rearrangement joins TRBV28 to TRBJ1-1; TRBD1 is a possible D gene (6 bases). There are 14 residues in the CDR3. Trimming shortened V by 7 bases and J by 3 bases, and 15 bases separated the two germline ends. Per germline, CDR1 MDHEN and CDR2 SYDVKM. Written as DNA, the CDR3 is TGTGCCAGCACCCCAGGGGCTCGCTACACTGAAGCTTTCTTT. It specifies CASTPGARYTEAFF.

The chain uses TRBV6-5 and TRBJ1-1; the match to TRBD1 covers 9 bases. V lost 5 bases and J lost 10; bases outside the gene matches: 8. From germline, CDR1 is MNHEY and CDR2 SVGAGI. This CDR3 is 13 amino acids long. Written as DNA, the CDR3 is TGTGCCAGCAGTCCGGGACAGGGAGGTATAGCTTTCTTT. It codes for CASSPGQGGIAFF.

The rearrangement links TRBV11-2 to TRBJ2-5; 7 bases line up with TRBD2. Germline CDR1 reads SGHAT; CDR2 reads FQNNGV. With V trimmed by 4 bases and J by 0 bases, 8 bases remained unmatched. The CDR3 runs 16 residues. The DNA for the CDR3 is TGTGCCAGCAGCTATGGGACTACTCTGTACCAAGAGACCCAGTACTTC. This translates into CASSYGTTLYQETQYF.

A note on this clone: Distinct nucleotide sequences in the sample also encode this CDR3. This chain links TRBV12-3 or TRBV12-4 with TRBJ1-2; TRBD1 agrees at 8 bases. The J segment lost 5 bases and the V segment lost 5 bases, leaving 4 bases of the junction unmatched. This CDR3 is 13 amino acids long. The CDR3 sequence is CASSTGGGYGYTF. Here the CDR3 DNA reads TGTGCCAGCAGTACAGGGGGAGGGTATGGCTACACCTTC.

The chain uses TRBV11-2 and TRBJ2-1; TRBD1 matches 7 bases. J gave up 0 bases and V 5 bases, and 7 bases lay outside the gene matches. CDR1 SGHAT and CDR2 FQNNGV come from the germline V gene. The CDR3 loop spans 16 amino acids. The CDR3 protein is CASSQGERSSYNEQFF. In nucleotides, the CDR3 is TGTGCCAGCAGCCAGGGGGAAAGGAGCTCCTACAATGAGCAGTTCTTC.

V gene TRBV30 combines with J gene TRBJ1-5; 8 bases align to TRBD1. J lost 6 bases, V lost 1 base, and 5 bases had no gene match. Germline V lookup: CDR1 GTSNPN, CDR2 SVGIG (reference sequence). CDR3 length equals 14 residues. This CDR3 is CAWSGGQGGQPQHF. In nucleotides, the CDR3 is TGTGCCTGGAGTGGCGGACAGGGTGGTCAGCCCCAGCATTTT.

This clone was detected a few times. This chain links TRBV29-1 with TRBJ2-2; possible D gene TRBD1, 5 bases. The V gene's germline CDR1 is SQVTM and CDR2 ANQGSEA. Trimming shortened V by 4 bases and J by 4 bases, and 16 bases separated the two germline ends. The CDR3 totals 15 residues. CDR3 in amino acids: CSVVTGLRSTGELFF. For the CDR3, the DNA is TGCAGCGTTGTAACAGGTCTTAGAAGCACCGGGGAGCTGTTTTTT.

This clone was recorded many times. Within the sample, other DNA sequences also encode this same CDR3. V gene TRBV7-9 combines with J gene TRBJ2-1; 13 nucleotides align to TRBD2. J lost 0 bases, V lost 5 bases, and 4 bases had no gene match. Per the germline V gene, CDR1 is SEHNR and CDR2 is FQNEAQ (reference sequence). The CDR3 totals 17 residues. The CDR3 DNA follows: TGTGCCAGCAGCCCCCGGACTAGCGGGAGCTCCTACAATGAGCAGTTCTTC. Protein product: CASSPRTSGSSYNEQFF.

The chain links TRBV7-9 to TRBJ2-1, with D maybe TRBD1 (6 bases). Per germline, CDR1 SEHNR and CDR2 FQNEAQ (reference sequence). The V end was cut by 4 bases, the J end by 5 bases, with 12 bases between. The CDR3 totals 14 residues. The CDR3 here is CASSSQGIDNEQFF. In nucleotides, the CDR3 is TGTGCCAGCAGCTCACAGGGTATTGACAATGAGCAGTTCTTC.

The chain employs TRBV6-2 or TRBV6-3 and TRBJ2-7; D call uncertain. Trimming took off 6 bases at V and 0 bases at J, with 6 bases between the two ends. CDR1 and CDR2 (germline): MNHEY, SVGEGT. The CDR3 is made up of 12 amino acids. The CDR3 loop reads CASSRDSYEQYF. The DNA of the CDR3 is TGTGCCAGCAGCCGCGACTCCTACGAGCAGTACTTC.

The rearrangement joins TRBV18 to TRBJ2-7; TRBD2 is a possible D gene (5 bases). V was pared by 0 bases and J by 2 bases, with 8 bases between. Germline lookup yields CDR1 KGHSH and CDR2 LQKENI. The CDR3 has 14 residues. The DNA for the CDR3 is TGTGCCAGCTCACCACCTGTCGGGGCCTACGAGCAGTACTTC. It codes for CASSPPVGAYEQYF.

The rearrangement joins TRBV7-9 to TRBJ2-1, with TRBD2 identical over 14 bases. Losses at the gene ends were 5 bases for V and 10 bases for J; bases not matched to a gene: 7. CDR3 length equals 15 residues. Germline assignment: CDR1 SEHNR and CDR2 FQNEAQ (reference sequence). This CDR3 is CASSPGTSGSKEQFF. DNA of the CDR3: TGTGCCAGCAGCCCGGGGACTAGCGGGAGTAAAGAGCAGTTCTTC.

Comment on this clone: Within the sample, other DNA sequences also encode this same CDR3. The chain uses TRBV28 and TRBJ1-2; 9 bases align to TRBD1. CDR1 and CDR2 from the germline V gene are MDHEN and SYDVKM. There are 14 residues in the CDR3. V shed 5 bases, J shed 2 bases, and the junction held 3 bases outside the gene matches. DNA for the CDR3: TGTGCCAGCAGTCTGACAGGGGGGAACTATGGCTACACCTTC. This sequence encodes CASSLTGGNYGYTF.

This chain uses TRBV7-9 with TRBJ1-6, with a tentative D call TRBD1 (5 bases). V lost 4 bases and J 2 bases, leaving 9 bases between the germline ends. Germline V gene data show CDR1 as SEHNR and CDR2 as FQNEAQ (reference sequence). The length of the CDR3 is 15 residues. DNA for the CDR3: TGTGCCAGCAGCTCCGACAGTACCTATAATTCACCCCTCCACTTT. Its translation: CASSSDSTYNSPLHF. The full variable domain, its missing parts supplied by reference TRBV7-9 and TRBJ1-6, is DTGVSQNPRHKITKRGQNVTFRCDPISEHNRLYWYRQTLGQGPEFLTYFQNEAQLEKSRLLSDRFSAERPKGSFSTLEIQRTEQGDSAMYLCASSSDSTYNSPLHFGNGTRLTVT.

The rearrangement joins TRBV27 to TRBJ2-7, with D unclear. The CDR3 is 14 residues long. V lost 3 bases to trimming and J lost 2 bases, with 11 bases between them. Per germline, CDR1 MNHEY and CDR2 SMNVEV (reference sequence). In nucleotides, the CDR3 is TGTGCCAGCAGTTTTAATACAGCCACCTACGAGCAGTACTTC. Amino acids: CASSFNTATYEQYF.

The chain joins TRBV19 to TRBJ2-3; 8 bases fit TRBD2. Germline assignment: CDR1 LNHDA and CDR2 SQIVND (reference sequence). CDR3 length: 15 amino acids. J gave up 2 bases and V 4 bases, and 5 bases lay outside the gene matches. This chain's CDR3 is CASSKLAANTDTQYF. Here the CDR3 DNA reads TGTGCCAGTAGTAAACTAGCGGCTAACACAGATACGCAGTATTTT.

This chain joins TRBV2 and TRBJ2-2, with 10 bases lining up with TRBD2. This CDR3 is built from 16 residues. Germline CDR1 reads SNHLY; CDR2 reads FYNNEI. V shed 5 bases, J shed 1 base, and the junction held 4 bases outside the gene matches. CDR3 residues: CASSPSSGRNTGELFF. As DNA, the CDR3 is TGTGCCAGCAGTCCTTCTAGCGGGAGGAACACCGGGGAGCTGTTTTTT.

The chain joins TRBV19 to TRBJ2-2; D is undetermined. Trimming removed 4 bases at V and 5 bases at J, with 5 bases between. The germline V gene has CDR1 LNHDA and CDR2 SQIVND (reference sequence). This CDR3 spans 12 amino acids. The CDR3 nucleotides are TGTGCCAGTAGTAGCTATACCGGGGAGCTGTTTTTT. Protein: CASSSYTGELFF. Combining the CDR3 with reference TRBV19 and TRBJ2-2 gives the whole variable domain DGGITQSPKYLFRKEGQNVTLSCEQNLNHDAMYWYRQDPGQGLRLIYYSQIVNDFQKGDIAEGYSVSREKKESFPLTVTSAQKNPTAFYLCASSSYTGELFFGEGSRLTVL.

V is TRBV4-1 and J is TRBJ2-3; D unresolved. Germline values: CDR1 MGHRA, CDR2 YSYEKL. CDR3 size: 16 residues. V was clipped by 0 bases and J by 2 bases, with 12 bases between them. Here the CDR3 reads CASSQEAAALTDTQYF. The CDR3, as DNA: TGCGCCAGCAGCCAAGAGGCGGCAGCCCTCACAGATACGCAGTATTTT.

This sequence joins TRBV3-1 (or the pseudogene TRBV3-2) and TRBJ2-5; a weak D match, TRBD2 (6 bases). V lost 1 base, J lost 3 bases, and 12 bases lay in between. Germline CDR1 and CDR2: LGHDT and YNNKEL (reference sequence). The length of the CDR3 is 15 residues. DNA of the CDR3: TGTGCCAGCAGCCAAGCCGGGAGCGCCGAAGAGACCCAGTACTTC. It codes for CASSQAGSAEETQYF.

The CDR3 DNA reads TGTGCCACCGCGGCGTCATTCGGTGGCTACACCTTC. The encoded protein is CATAASFGGYTF. The V gene is TRBV24-1, the J gene TRBJ1-2; D ambiguous. Between the trimmed V and J ends, which lost 9 bases and 7 bases, there was a span of 14 bases. Germline CDR1 reads KGHDR; CDR2 reads SFDVKD. This CDR3 spans 12 amino acids.

V usage is TRBV27 and J usage is TRBJ2-1; 8 bases fit TRBD2. This CDR3 contains 14 residues. In germline, CDR1 is MNHEY, CDR2 SMNVEV (reference sequence). V shed 5 bases, J shed 8 bases, and the junction held 8 bases outside the gene matches. The CDR3, as DNA: TGTGCCAGCAGTCCCAGCGGGAGAGGCGATGAGCAGTTCTTC. This codes for CASSPSGRGDEQFF.

V and J are TRBV30 and TRBJ2-3; TRBD2 matches 14 bases. This CDR3 contains 12 residues. V gave up 5 bases and J gave up 10 bases; unmatched junction bases: 2. Germline loops: CDR1 GTSNPN, CDR2 SVGIG (reference sequence). CDR3 nucleotide sequence: TGTGCCTGGGGGACTAGCGGGAGTCCGCAGTATTTT. Protein: CAWGTSGSPQYF.

This clone was observed a single time. V gene TRBV28 combines with J gene TRBJ2-7; 8 bases match TRBD1. The junction had 9 bases not matched to a gene; V was cut back by 6 bases and J by 5 bases. The CDR3 contains 14 residues. From germline, CDR1 is MDHEN and CDR2 SYDVKM. The CDR3 DNA reads TGTGCCAGCAGGTCAGGGGGCTCGAGACACGAGCAGTACTTC. It specifies CASRSGGSRHEQYF.

V gene TRBV5-1 combines with J gene TRBJ2-2; 9 bases agree with TRBD1. V gave up 4 bases and J gave up 3 bases; unmatched junction bases: 7. Germline CDR1 reads SGHRS; CDR2 reads YFSETQ. The CDR3 sequence is 16 residues long. CDR3 sequence reads: CASSTGTGFYTGELFF. The DNA for the CDR3 is TGCGCCAGCAGCACCGGGACAGGGTTTTACACCGGGGAGCTGTTTTTT. Using reference TRBV5-1 and TRBJ2-2 for the parts outside the CDR3, the full variable domain is KAGVTQTPRYLIKTRGQQVTLSCSPISGHRSVSWYQQTPGQGLQFLFEYFSETQRNKGNFPGRFSGRQFSNSRSEMNVSTLELGDSALYLCASSTGTGFYTGELFFGEGSRLTVL.

This sequence joins TRBV28 and TRBJ2-2; 9 bases match TRBD1. The CDR3 extends over 15 amino acids. J lost 7 bases, V lost 6 bases, and 9 bases had no gene match. Germline V lookup: CDR1 MDHEN, CDR2 SYDVKM. The CDR3 DNA reads TGTGCCAGCAGGGAGGGACAGGGTATTGGCGGGGAGCTGTTTTTT. Translated: CASREGQGIGGELFF.

This clone has only a few counts. This chain links TRBV2 with TRBJ2-7; tentatively, D is TRBD2 (6 bases). The V gene lost 8 bases and the J gene lost 1 base, with 12 bases spanning the gap. The germline gives CDR1 SNHLY, CDR2 FYNNEI. The CDR3 is 13 residues long. In DNA, the CDR3 is TGTGCCAGCTCGGGAGAAGGGTCCTACGAGCAGTACTTC. This gives the protein CASSGEGSYEQYF. The complete variable domain, with remaining parts taken from reference TRBV2 and TRBJ2-7, reads EPEVTQTPSHQVTQMGQEVILRCVPISNHLYFYWYRQILGQKVEFLVSFYNNEISEKSEIFDDQFSVERPDGSNFTLKIRSTKLEDSAMYFCASSGEGSYEQYFGPGTRLTVT.

This sequence joins TRBV25-1 and TRBJ1-4; 8 bases align to TRBD1. Germline-derived CDR1 and CDR2 are MGHDK and SYGVNS. V trimming: 6 bases; J trimming: 7 bases; junction bases outside the gene matches: 13. The CDR3 has 16 residues. This CDR3 reads CASSQPRTGRSEKLFF. CDR3 in DNA: TGTGCCAGCAGCCAACCGCGGACAGGGAGGAGTGAAAAACTGTTTTTT.